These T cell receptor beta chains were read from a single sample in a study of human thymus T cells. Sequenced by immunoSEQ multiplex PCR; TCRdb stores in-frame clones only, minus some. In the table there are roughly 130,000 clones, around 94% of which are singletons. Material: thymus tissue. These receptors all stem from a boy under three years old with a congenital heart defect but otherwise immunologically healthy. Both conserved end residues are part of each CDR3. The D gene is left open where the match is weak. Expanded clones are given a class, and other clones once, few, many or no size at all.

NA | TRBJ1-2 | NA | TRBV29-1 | CSVARESGYGYTF | TGCAGCGTAGCCCGGGAGTCTGGCTATGGCTACACCTTC
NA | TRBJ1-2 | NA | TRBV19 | CASSIDQGNNGYTF | TGTGCCAGTAGTATAGATCAGGGGAACAATGGCTACACCTTC
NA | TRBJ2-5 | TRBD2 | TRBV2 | CASSQGLAGGPGMETQYF | TGTGCCAGCTCCCAGGGACTAGCGGGGGGGCCGGGGATGGAGACCCAGTACTTC
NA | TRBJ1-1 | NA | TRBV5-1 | CASSLAGPSNTEAFF | TGCGCCAGCAGCTTGGCCGGCCCCTCGAACACTGAAGCTTTCTTT
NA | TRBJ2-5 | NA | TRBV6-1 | CASSEIRVGETQYF | TGTGCCAGCAGTGAAATAAGGGTAGGAGAGACCCAGTACTTC
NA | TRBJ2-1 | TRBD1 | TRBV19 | CASRDRLYDEQFF | TGTGCCAGTAGGGACAGGCTTTACGATGAGCAGTTCTTC
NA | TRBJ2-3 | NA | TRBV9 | CASSVGRGGAIDTQYF | TGTGCCAGCAGCGTAGGTCGAGGGGGGGCCATCGATACGCAGTATTTT
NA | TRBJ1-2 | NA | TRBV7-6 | CASSPLVHTF | TGTGCCAGCAGCCCCCTAGTCCACACCTTC
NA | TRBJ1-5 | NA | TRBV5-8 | CASSFGDRLLYFDQPQHF | TGTGCCAGCAGCTTCGGAGACAGACTATTATATTTCGATCAGCCCCAGCATTTT
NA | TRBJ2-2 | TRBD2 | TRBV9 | CASSVGGGAGELFF | TGTGCCAGCAGCGTAGGGGGAGGGGCCGGGGAGCTGTTTTTT
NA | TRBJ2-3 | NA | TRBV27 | CASSLRESTDTQYF | TGTGCCAGCAGTTTAAGGGAGAGCACAGATACGCAGTATTTT
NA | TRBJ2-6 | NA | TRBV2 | CASSGLAGANVLTF | TGTGCCAGCAGTGGATTGGCTGGGGCCAACGTCCTGACTTTC
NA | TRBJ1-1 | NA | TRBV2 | CASTSNAGAEAFF | TGTGCCAGCACCAGTAACGCTGGGGCTGAAGCTTTCTTT
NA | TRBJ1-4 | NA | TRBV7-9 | CASSFPSAWGEKLFF | TGTGCCAGCAGCTTCCCCAGTGCCTGGGGAGAAAAACTGTTTTTT
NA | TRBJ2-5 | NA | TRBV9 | CASSVGKQETQYF | TGTGCCAGCAGCGTAGGAAAACAAGAGACCCAGTACTTC
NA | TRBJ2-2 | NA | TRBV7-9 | CASSPPKGGVVVTGELFF | TGTGCCAGCAGCCCCCCGAAGGGGGGGGTGGTGGTCACCGGGGAGCTGTTTTTT
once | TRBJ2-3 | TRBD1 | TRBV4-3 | CASSQERYRDRGVDTQYF | TGCGCCAGCAGCCAAGAACGATACCGGGACAGGGGAGTGGATACGCAGTATTTT
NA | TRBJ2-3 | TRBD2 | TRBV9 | CASSVGGGGTDTQYF | TGTGCCAGCAGCGTAGGTGGGGGGGGCACAGATACGCAGTATTTT
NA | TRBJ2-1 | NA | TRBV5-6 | CASSWAGEQFF | TGTGCCAGCAGCTGGGCGGGGGAGCAGTTCTTC
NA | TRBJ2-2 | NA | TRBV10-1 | CASSGNREEDTGELFF | TGCGCCAGCAGTGGAAACAGGGAGGAGGACACCGGGGAGCTGTTTTTT
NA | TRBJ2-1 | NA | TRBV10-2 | CASSESEDAGLDEQFF | TGCGCCAGCAGTGAGTCTGAGGACGCTGGCCTGGATGAGCAGTTCTTC
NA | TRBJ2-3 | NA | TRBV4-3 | CASSPIPTRTDTQYF | TGCGCCAGCAGCCCCATCCCGACTCGCACAGATACGCAGTATTTT
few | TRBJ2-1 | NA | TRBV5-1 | CASSLVPGRNEQFF | TGCGCCAGCAGCTTGGTTCCAGGTAGGAATGAGCAGTTCTTC
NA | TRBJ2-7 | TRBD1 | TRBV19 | CASSIFRGSYEQYF | TGTGCCAGTAGTATTTTCAGGGGGTCCTACGAGCAGTACTTC
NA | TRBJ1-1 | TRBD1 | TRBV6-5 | CASSSQAGGAYTEAFF | TGTGCCAGCAGTTCTCAAGCAGGGGGCGCGTACACTGAAGCTTTCTTT
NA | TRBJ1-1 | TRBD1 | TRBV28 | CASSTRGQDTEAFF | TGTGCCAGCAGTACCAGGGGGCAGGACACTGAAGCTTTCTTT
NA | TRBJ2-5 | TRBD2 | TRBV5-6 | CASSSRSGLAGGPRETQYF | TGTGCCAGCAGCTCCAGAAGCGGACTAGCGGGGGGGCCGCGGGAGACCCAGTACTTC
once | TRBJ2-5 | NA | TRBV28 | CASSLDGHQETQYF | TGTGCCAGCAGTTTAGATGGACACCAAGAGACCCAGTACTTC
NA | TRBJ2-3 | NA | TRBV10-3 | CAIGDDTQYF | TGTGCCATCGGGGATGATACGCAGTATTTT
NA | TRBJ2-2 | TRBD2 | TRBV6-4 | CASSALAGGLTGELFF | TGTGCCAGCAGTGCCTTAGCGGGGGGCCTCACCGGGGAGCTGTTTTTT
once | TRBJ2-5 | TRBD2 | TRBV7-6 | CASSLVCAGGQQETQYF | TGTGCCAGCAGCTTAGTCTGTGCGGGGGGCCAGCAAGAGACCCAGTACTTC
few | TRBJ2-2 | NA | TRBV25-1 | CAVRGSNTGELFF | TGTGCGGTACGCGGGTCGAACACCGGGGAGCTGTTTTTT
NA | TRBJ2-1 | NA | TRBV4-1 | CASSERSKQFF | TGCGCCAGCAGCGAACGCAGCAAGCAGTTCTTC
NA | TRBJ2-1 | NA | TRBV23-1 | CASSQSLSGTPNEQFF | TGCGCCAGCAGTCAATCCCTCTCGGGAACGCCGAATGAGCAGTTCTTC
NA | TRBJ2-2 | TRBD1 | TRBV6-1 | CAGGTGTGGTGELFF | TGTGCCGGGGGAACCGGGACAGGGGGGACCGGGGAGCTGTTTTTT
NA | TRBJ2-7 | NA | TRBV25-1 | CASSDAGMAYEQYF | TGTGCCAGCAGTGACGCGGGGATGGCCTACGAGCAGTACTTC
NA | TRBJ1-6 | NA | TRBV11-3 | CASSLGGKSSYNSPLHF | TGTGCCAGCAGCTTAGGCGGGAAAAGCTCCTATAATTCACCCCTCCACTTT
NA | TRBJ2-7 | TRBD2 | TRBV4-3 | CASSQSLAGGPVHEQYF | TGCGCCAGCAGCCAATCCCTAGCGGGGGGGCCGGTCCACGAGCAGTACTTC
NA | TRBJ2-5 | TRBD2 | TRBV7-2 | CASSPPTSGGQDETQYF | TGTGCCAGCAGCCCGCCGACTAGCGGGGGCCAGGATGAGACCCAGTACTTC
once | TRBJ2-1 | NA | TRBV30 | CAWRPPGGWQGLGGSYNEQFF | TGTGCCTGGAGACCCCCCGGGGGATGGCAGGGGCTCGGGGGTTCCTACAATGAGCAGTTCTTC
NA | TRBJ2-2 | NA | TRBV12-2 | CASRLAMGLSNTGELFF | TGTGCAAGTCGCTTAGCTATGGGACTATCCAACACCGGGGAGCTGTTTTTT
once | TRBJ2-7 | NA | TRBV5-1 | CASSWTADSYEQYF | TGCGCCAGCAGCTGGACAGCCGATTCCTACGAGCAGTACTTC
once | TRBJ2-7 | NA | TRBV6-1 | CASRVGTDYEQYF | TGTGCCAGCCGAGTCGGGACGGACTACGAGCAGTACTTC
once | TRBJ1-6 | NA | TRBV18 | CASSWTADNSPLHF | TGTGCCAGCTCGTGGACGGCTGATAATTCACCCCTCCACTTT
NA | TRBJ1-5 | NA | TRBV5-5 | CASSLEGTDSNQPQHF | TGTGCCAGCAGCTTGGAGGGGACGGATAGCAATCAGCCCCAGCATTTT
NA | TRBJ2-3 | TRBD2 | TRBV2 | CASNISYLRGLARVDTQYF | TGTGCCAGCAATATTTCGTATCTCCGTGGACTAGCTCGAGTAGATACGCAGTATTTT
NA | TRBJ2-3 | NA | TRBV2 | CASSEYGTSTDTQYF | TGTGCCAGCAGTGAGTACGGTACTAGCACAGATACGCAGTATTTT
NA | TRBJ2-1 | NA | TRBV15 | CATSRDLLGVQYGNEQFF | TGTGCCACCAGCAGAGATCTGCTTGGGGTTCAATATGGCAATGAGCAGTTCTTC
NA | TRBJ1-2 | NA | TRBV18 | CASSPVGHLPGNYGYTF | TGTGCCAGCTCACCAGTAGGACACCTCCCCGGCAACTATGGCTACACCTTC
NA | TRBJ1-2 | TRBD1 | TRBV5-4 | CASSTQPGQARHGYTF | TGTGCCAGCAGCACTCAACCCGGACAGGCCCGCCATGGCTACACCTTC
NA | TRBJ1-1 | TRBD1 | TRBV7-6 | CASSGDSLDTEAFF | TGTGCCAGCAGCGGGGACAGCTTGGACACTGAAGCTTTCTTT
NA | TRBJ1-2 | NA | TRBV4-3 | CASSHLRGGYTF | TGCGCCAGCAGCCACCTCAGGGGCGGCTACACCTTC
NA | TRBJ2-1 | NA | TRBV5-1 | CASSPVGDSSYNEQFF | TGCGCCAGCAGCCCGGTTGGGGATAGCTCCTACAATGAGCAGTTCTTC
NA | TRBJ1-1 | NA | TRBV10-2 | CASTENLNTEAFF | TGCGCCAGCACTGAGAATCTGAACACTGAAGCTTTCTTT
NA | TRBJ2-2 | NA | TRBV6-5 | CASSYSWRANTGELFF | TGTGCCAGCAGTTACTCCTGGAGGGCAAACACCGGGGAGCTGTTTTTT